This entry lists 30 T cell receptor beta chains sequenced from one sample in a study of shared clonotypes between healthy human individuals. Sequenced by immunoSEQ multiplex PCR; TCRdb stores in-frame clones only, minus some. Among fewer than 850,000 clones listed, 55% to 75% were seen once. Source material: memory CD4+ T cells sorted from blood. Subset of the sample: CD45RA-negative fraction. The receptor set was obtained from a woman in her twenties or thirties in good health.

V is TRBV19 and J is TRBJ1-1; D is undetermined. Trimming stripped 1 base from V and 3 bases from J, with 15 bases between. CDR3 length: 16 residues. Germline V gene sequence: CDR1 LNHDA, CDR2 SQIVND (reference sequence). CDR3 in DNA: TGTGCCAGTAGTATAGTGGCCCGTACACCTGACACTGAAGCTTTCTTT. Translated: CASSIVARTPDTEAFF.

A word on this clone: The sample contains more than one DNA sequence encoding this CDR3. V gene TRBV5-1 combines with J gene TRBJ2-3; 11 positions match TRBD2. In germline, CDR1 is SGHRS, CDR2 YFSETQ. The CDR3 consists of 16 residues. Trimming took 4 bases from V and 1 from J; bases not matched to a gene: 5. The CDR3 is CASSRGTSGGTDTQYF. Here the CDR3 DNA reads TGCGCCAGCAGCCGGGGGACTAGCGGAGGCACAGATACGCAGTATTTT.

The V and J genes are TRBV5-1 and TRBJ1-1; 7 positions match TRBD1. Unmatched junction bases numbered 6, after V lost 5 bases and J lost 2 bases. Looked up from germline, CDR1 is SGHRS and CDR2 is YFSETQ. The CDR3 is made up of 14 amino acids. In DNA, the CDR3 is TGCGCCAGCAGATCGGGACAGACTAACACTGAAGCTTTCTTT. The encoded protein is CASRSGQTNTEAFF.

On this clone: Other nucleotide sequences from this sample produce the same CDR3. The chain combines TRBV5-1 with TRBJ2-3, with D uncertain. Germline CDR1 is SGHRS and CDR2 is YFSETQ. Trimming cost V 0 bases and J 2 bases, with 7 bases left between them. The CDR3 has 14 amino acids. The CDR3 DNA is TGCGCCAGCAGCTTGGAACAGTACACAGATACGCAGTATTTT. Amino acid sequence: CASSLEQYTDTQYF. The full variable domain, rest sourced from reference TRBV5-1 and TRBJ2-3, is KAGVTQTPRYLIKTRGQQVTLSCSPISGHRSVSWYQQTPGQGLQFLFEYFSETQRNKGNFPGRFSGRQFSNSRSEMNVSTLELGDSALYLCASSLEQYTDTQYFGPGTRLTVL.

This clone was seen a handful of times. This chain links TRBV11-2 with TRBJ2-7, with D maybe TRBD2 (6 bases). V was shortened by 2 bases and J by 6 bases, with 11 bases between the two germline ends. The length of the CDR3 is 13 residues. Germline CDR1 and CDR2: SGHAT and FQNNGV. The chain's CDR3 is CASSLTQAGEQYF. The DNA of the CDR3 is TGTGCCAGCAGCTTAACCCAAGCGGGCGAGCAGTACTTC.

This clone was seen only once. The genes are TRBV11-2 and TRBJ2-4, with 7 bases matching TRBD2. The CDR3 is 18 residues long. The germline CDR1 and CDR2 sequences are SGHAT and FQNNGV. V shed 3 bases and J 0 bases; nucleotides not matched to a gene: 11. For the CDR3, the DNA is TGTGCCAGCAGCTTCCTAGCGGATTCGAATCTAGCCAAAAACATTCAGTACTTC. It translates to CASSFLADSNLAKNIQYF.

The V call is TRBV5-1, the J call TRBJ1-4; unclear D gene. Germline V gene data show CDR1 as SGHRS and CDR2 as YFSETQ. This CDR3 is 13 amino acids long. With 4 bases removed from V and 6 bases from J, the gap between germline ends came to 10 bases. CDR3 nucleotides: TGCGCCAGCAGCCCTTGGAGCGATGAAAAACTGTTTTTT. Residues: CASSPWSDEKLFF.

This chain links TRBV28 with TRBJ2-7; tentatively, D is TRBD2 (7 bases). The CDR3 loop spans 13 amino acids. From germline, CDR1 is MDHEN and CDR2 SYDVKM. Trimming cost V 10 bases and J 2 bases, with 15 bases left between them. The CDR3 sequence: CATYRDYPYEQYF. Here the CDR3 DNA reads TGTGCCACCTACAGGGACTATCCCTACGAGCAGTACTTC.

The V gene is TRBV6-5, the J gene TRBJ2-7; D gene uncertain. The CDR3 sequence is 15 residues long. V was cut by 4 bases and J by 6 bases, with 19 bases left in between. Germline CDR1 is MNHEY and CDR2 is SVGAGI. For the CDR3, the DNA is TGTGCCAGCAGTTTGGTTGCCCCACTGGACCTCGAGCAGTACTTC. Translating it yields CASSLVAPLDLEQYF.

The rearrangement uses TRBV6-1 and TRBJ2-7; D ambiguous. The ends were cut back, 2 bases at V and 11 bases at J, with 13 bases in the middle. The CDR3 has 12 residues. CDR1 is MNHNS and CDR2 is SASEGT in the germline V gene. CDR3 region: CASSERSRIEYF. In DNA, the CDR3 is TGTGCCAGCAGTGAACGGTCCAGGATAGAGTACTTC.

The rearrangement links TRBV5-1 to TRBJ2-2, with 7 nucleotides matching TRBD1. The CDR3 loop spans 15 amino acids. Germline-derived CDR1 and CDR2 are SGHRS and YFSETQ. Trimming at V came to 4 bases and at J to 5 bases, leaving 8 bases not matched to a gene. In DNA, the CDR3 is TGCGCCAGCAGCATCTTAGACAGGGCGACCGGGGAGCTGTTTTTT. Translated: CASSILDRATGELFF.

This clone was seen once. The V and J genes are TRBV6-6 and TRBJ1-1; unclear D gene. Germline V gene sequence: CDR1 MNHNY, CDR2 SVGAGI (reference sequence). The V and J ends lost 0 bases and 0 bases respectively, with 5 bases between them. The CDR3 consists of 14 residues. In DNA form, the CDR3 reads TGTGCCAGCAGTTACTCACGGCTGAACACTGAAGCTTTCTTT. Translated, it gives CASSYSRLNTEAFF.

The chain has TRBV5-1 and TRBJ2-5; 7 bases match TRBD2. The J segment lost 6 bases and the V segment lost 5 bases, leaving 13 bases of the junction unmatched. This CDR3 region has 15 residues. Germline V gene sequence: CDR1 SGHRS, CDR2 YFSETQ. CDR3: CASSVAAGVEKTQYF. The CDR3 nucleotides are TGCGCCAGCAGTGTGGCTGCGGGAGTTGAGAAGACCCAGTACTTC.

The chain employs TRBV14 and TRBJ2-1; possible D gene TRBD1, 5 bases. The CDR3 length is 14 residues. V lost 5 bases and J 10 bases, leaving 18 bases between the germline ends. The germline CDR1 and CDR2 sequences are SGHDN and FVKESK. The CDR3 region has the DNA TGTGCCAGCAGCGTGCGAACAGGTAGAAAAGAGCAGTTCTTC. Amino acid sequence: CASSVRTGRKEQFF.

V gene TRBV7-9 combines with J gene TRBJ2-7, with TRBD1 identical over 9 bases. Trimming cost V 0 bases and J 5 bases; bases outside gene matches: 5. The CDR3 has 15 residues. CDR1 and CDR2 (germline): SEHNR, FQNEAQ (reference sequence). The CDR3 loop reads CASSLAATGGHEQYF. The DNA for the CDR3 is TGTGCCAGCAGCTTAGCGGCCACAGGGGGCCACGAGCAGTACTTC.

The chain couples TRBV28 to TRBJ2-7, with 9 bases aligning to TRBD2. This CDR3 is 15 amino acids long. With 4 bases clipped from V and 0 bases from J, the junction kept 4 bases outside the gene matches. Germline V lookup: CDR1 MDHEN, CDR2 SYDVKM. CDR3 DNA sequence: TGTGCCAGCAGTTCTAGCGGGGTAAACTCCTACGAGCAGTACTTC. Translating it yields CASSSSGVNSYEQYF.

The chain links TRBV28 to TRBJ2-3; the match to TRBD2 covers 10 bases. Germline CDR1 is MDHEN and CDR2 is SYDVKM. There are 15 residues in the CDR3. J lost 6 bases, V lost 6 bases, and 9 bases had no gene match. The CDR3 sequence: CASRSSGRGRDTQYF. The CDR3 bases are TGTGCCAGCAGATCTAGCGGGAGAGGTCGGGATACGCAGTATTTT. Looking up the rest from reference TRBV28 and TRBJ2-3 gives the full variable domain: DVKVTQSSRYLVKRTGEKVFLECVQDMDHENMFWYRQDPGLGLRLIYFSYDVKMKEKGDIPEGYSVSREKKERFSLILESASTNQTSMYLCASRSSGRGRDTQYFGPGTRLTVL.

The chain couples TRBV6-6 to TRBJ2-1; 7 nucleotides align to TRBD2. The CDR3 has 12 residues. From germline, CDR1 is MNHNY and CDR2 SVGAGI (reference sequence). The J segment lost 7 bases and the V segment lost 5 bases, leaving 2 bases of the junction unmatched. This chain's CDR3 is CASSRAGNEQFF. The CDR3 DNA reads TGTGCCAGCAGTAGAGCGGGAAATGAGCAGTTCTTC.

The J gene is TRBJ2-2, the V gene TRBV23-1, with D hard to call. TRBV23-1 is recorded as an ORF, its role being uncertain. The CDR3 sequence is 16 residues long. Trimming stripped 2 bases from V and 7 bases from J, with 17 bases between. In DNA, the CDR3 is TGCGCCAGCAGTCAAAGGAGTCAGGCTGGCCACGGGGAGCTGTTTTTT. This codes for CASSQRSQAGHGELFF.

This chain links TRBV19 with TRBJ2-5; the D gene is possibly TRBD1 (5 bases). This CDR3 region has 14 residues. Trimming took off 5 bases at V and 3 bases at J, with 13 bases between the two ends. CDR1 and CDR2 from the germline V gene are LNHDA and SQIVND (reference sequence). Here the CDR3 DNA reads TGTGCCAGTAGTCCCCAGACAGTAAAAGAGACCCAGTACTTC. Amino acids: CASSPQTVKETQYF.

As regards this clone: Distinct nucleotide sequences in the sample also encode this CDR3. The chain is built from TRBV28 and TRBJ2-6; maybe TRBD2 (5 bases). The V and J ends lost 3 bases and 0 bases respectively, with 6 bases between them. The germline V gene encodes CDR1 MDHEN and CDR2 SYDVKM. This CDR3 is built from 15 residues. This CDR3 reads CASSFGVSGANVLTF. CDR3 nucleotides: TGTGCCAGCAGTTTCGGGGTCTCTGGGGCCAACGTCCTGACTTTC.

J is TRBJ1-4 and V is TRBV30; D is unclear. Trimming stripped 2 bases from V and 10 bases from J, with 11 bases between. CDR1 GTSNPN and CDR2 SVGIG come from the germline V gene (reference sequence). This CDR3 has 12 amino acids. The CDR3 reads CAWSSGFGKLFF. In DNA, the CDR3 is TGTGCCTGGAGTTCGGGGTTCGGAAAACTGTTTTTT.

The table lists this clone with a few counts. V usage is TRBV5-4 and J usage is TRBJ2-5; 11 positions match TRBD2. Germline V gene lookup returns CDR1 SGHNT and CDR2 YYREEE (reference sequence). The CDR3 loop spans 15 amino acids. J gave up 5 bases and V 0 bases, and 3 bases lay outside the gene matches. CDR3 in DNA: TGTGCCAGCAGCTTGGATCTAGCGGGAGGCGAGACCCAGTACTTC. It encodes CASSLDLAGGETQYF.

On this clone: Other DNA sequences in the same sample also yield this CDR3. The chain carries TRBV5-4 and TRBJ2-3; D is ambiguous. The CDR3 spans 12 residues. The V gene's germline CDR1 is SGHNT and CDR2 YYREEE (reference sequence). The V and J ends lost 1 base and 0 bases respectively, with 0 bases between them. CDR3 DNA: TGTGCCAGCAGCTTGAGCACAGATACGCAGTATTTT. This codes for CASSLSTDTQYF.

The CDR3: CASSLHLDSIYNEQFF. CDR3 DNA: TGTGCCAGCAGCTTACACCTGGACAGCATCTACAATGAGCAGTTCTTC. The rearrangement links TRBV7-6 to TRBJ2-1; TRBD1 might be the D (6 bases). Trimming took off 2 bases at V and 3 bases at J, with 14 bases between the two ends. The germline gives CDR1 SGHVS, CDR2 FNYEAQ. The CDR3 runs 16 residues.

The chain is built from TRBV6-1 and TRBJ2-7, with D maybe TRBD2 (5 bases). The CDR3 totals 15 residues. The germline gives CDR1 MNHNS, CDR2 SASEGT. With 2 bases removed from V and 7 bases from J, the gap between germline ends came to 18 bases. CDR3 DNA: TGTGCCAGCAGTGAACAGCGGCCAGGTGGATTTGAGCAGTACTTC. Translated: CASSEQRPGGFEQYF.

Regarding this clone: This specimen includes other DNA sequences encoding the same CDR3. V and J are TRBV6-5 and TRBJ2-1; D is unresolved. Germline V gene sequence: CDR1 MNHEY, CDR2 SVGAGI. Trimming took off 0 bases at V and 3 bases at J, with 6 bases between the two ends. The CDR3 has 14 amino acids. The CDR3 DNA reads TGTGCCAGCAGTTACTCGTCAAACTACAATGAGCAGTTCTTC. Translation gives CASSYSSNYNEQFF.

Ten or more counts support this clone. CDR3: CSVDVDWNNEQFF. The DNA of the CDR3 is TGCAGCGTTGACGTGGACTGGAACAATGAGCAGTTCTTC. The chain carries TRBV29-1 and TRBJ2-1; weak D call: TRBD2 (5 bases). The germline V and J ends were trimmed by 3 bases and 5 bases, with 11 bases remaining between them. Germline V CDR1 and CDR2: SQVTM, ANQGSEA. This CDR3 has 13 residues.

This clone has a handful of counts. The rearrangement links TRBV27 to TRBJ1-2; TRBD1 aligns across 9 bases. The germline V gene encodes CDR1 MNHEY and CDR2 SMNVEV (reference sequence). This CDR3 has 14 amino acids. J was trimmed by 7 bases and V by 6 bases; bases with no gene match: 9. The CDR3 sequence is CASSPWTGDPGYTF. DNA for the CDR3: TGTGCCAGCAGCCCCTGGACAGGGGATCCTGGCTACACCTTC.

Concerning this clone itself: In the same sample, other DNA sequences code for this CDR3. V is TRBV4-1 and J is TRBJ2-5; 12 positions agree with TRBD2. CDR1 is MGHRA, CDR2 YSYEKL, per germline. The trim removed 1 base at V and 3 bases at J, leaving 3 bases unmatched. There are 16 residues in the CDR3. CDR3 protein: CASSQALAGGEETQYF. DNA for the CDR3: TGCGCCAGCAGCCAAGCACTAGCGGGAGGTGAAGAGACCCAGTACTTC.